This passage covers 18 T cell receptor beta chains from one sample sequenced in a study of cytomegalovirus exposure and HLA in healthy donors. PCR involved 60 Vbeta and 13 Jbeta primers. Assay: immunoSEQ multiplex PCR; the TCRdb copy retains only in-frame clones and omits some. The table lists 150,000 to 200,000 clones, around 68% of them singletons. The sequenced sample consisted of PBMCs. The receptor source for this set is a man aged 40-55 years in good health and CMV-seronegative.

This clone was counted a few times. V and J are TRBV7-2 and TRBJ2-2; possible D gene TRBD1, 6 bases. There are 17 residues in the CDR3. CDR1 SGHTA and CDR2 FQGNSA come from the germline V gene. Trimming took off 4 bases at V and 0 bases at J, with 15 bases between the two ends. The CDR3 loop reads CASSSRPGTTNTGELFF. The DNA for the CDR3 is TGTGCCAGCAGCTCGAGACCCGGGACAACGAACACCGGGGAGCTGTTTTTT.

This clone was found a few times. This chain uses TRBV19 with TRBJ2-5; 7 nucleotides match TRBD2. The length of the CDR3 is 14 residues. CDR1 and CDR2 (germline): LNHDA, SQIVND (reference sequence). The V and J ends lost 3 bases and 5 bases, in that order; junction bases with no gene match: 6. CDR3 nucleotide sequence: TGTGCCAGTAGTATCCCGGGACTATATGAGACCCAGTACTTC. This sequence encodes CASSIPGLYETQYF.

The chain's CDR3 is CASSTMTSGGGRGTQYF. CDR3 bases: TGTGCCAGCAGTACTATGACTAGCGGGGGCGGGCGCGGAACCCAGTACTTC. The chain is built from TRBV28 and TRBJ2-5; 12 bases line up with TRBD2. CDR1 and CDR2 from the germline V gene are MDHEN and SYDVKM. The CDR3 is made up of 17 amino acids. J lost 8 bases, V lost 5 bases, and 15 bases had no gene match.

The count of this clone is one. J is TRBJ2-1 and V is TRBV7-9, with unresolved D. The V end lost 6 bases, the J end lost 5 bases, and 17 bases lay between the germline ends. Germline V gene data show CDR1 as SEHNR and CDR2 as FQNEAQ (reference sequence). The CDR3 runs to 15 residues. The CDR3 loop reads CASRYTRSTDNEQFF. The CDR3 coding sequence is TGTGCCAGCAGGTATACTCGATCCACAGACAATGAGCAGTTCTTC.

V gene TRBV6-1 combines with J gene TRBJ1-5; TRBD1 aligns across 9 bases. The CDR3 runs to 15 residues. CDR1 is MNHNS, CDR2 SASEGT, per germline. J was trimmed by 1 base and V by 7 bases; bases with no gene match: 5. CDR3 loop: CASTKTGGSNQPQHF. CDR3 coding DNA: TGTGCCAGCACCAAGACAGGGGGGAGCAATCAGCCCCAGCATTTT.

V is TRBV4-2 and J is TRBJ2-7, with a possible D match to TRBD2 (5 bases). This CDR3 comprises 16 residues. Trimming cost V 1 base and J 1 base, with 14 bases left between them. Germline assignment: CDR1 LGHNA and CDR2 YNFKEQ. The CDR3 loop reads CASSQVGRSGSYEQYF. CDR3 coding DNA: TGTGCCAGCAGCCAAGTGGGCAGATCGGGATCCTACGAGCAGTACTTC.

The chain is built from TRBV5-1 and TRBJ2-7; no definite D call. V was cut by 4 bases and J by 5 bases, with 13 bases left in between. Germline values: CDR1 SGHRS, CDR2 YFSETQ. The CDR3 covers 13 residues. Written as DNA, the CDR3 is TGCGCCAGCAGCCCCCGGGTGGGTCACGAGCAGTACTTC. Its protein product is CASSPRVGHEQYF.

The CDR3 nucleotides are TGTGCCAGCAGCTTGAGGGACAGGGGGCGCGTCGGGGAGCTGTTTTTT. It specifies CASSLRDRGRVGELFF. This chain links TRBV5-6 with TRBJ2-2; 12 positions match TRBD1. Trimming removed 1 base from V and 7 bases from J; junction bases left unmatched: 5. Germline V CDR1 and CDR2: SGHDT, YYEEEE. CDR3 length equals 16 residues.

The genes are TRBV5-5 and TRBJ1-1; tentatively, D is TRBD1 (6 bases). V lost 6 bases, J lost 6 bases, and 15 bases lay in between. This CDR3 is 13 amino acids long. The germline gives CDR1 SGHKS, CDR2 YYEKEE (reference sequence). The CDR3 sequence: CASNEGGRAEAFF. The CDR3 DNA sequence: TGTGCCAGCAACGAAGGGGGGAGGGCTGAAGCTTTCTTT.

This clone was observed a handful of times. The chain uses TRBV9 and TRBJ2-7; 7 positions agree with TRBD1. Trimming removed 0 bases from V and 4 bases from J; junction bases left unmatched: 4. CDR1 and CDR2 (germline): SGDLS, YYNGEE. This CDR3 region has 14 residues. The CDR3 loop is CASSVVGDSYEQYF. The CDR3 bases are TGTGCCAGCAGCGTAGTCGGGGACAGTTACGAGCAGTACTTC.

This sequence joins TRBV7-2 and TRBJ1-1, with D hard to call. This CDR3 contains 14 residues. V was cut by 2 bases and J by 1 base, with 8 bases left in between. Germline CDR1 is SGHTA and CDR2 is FQGNSA. CDR3 in DNA: TGTGCCAGCAGCTTACGGGCGGGGAACACTGAAGCTTTCTTT. Protein: CASSLRAGNTEAFF.

V usage is TRBV6-1 and J usage is TRBJ1-5; D is unresolved. Trimming took off 2 bases at V and 7 bases at J, with 15 bases between the two ends. The CDR3 has 15 residues. Germline CDR1 is MNHNS and CDR2 is SASEGT. The chain's CDR3 is CASSESTGYLQPQHF. The DNA for the CDR3 is TGTGCCAGCAGTGAAAGTACCGGGTATCTCCAGCCCCAGCATTTT.

This clone appeared a few times. The CDR3 nucleotides read TGTGCCAGCAGCTTAAGTCTAGCGGGTTCCTACGAGCAGTACTTC. Amino acid sequence: CASSLSLAGSYEQYF. The gene calls are TRBV7-6 and TRBJ2-7; the match to TRBD2 covers 8 bases. Germline CDR1 SGHVS, CDR2 FNYEAQ. The CDR3 is made up of 15 amino acids. The J segment lost 1 base and the V segment lost 2 bases, leaving 4 bases of the junction unmatched.

The gene calls are TRBV7-3 and TRBJ2-5, with 11 bases aligning to TRBD2. The end of the DNA is better explained by TRBJ2-7, so the J call may be wrong. This CDR3 spans 16 amino acids. Germline values: CDR1 SGHTA, CDR2 FQGTGA. CDR3 region: CASSPGGTSGTYEQYF. CDR3 bases: TGTGCCAGCAGCCCTGGAGGGACTAGCGGAACCTACGAGCAGTACTTC.

The V call is TRBV28, the J call TRBJ1-4; maybe TRBD1 (5 bases). This CDR3 region has 15 residues. The V end was cut by 4 bases, the J end by 3 bases, with 12 bases between. The germline gives CDR1 MDHEN, CDR2 SYDVKM. The CDR3, as DNA: TGTGCCAGCAGTTCGCCCAGGGTGGCTAATGAAAAACTGTTTTTT. Translating it yields CASSSPRVANEKLFF. Full variable domain (rest looked up from reference TRBV28 and TRBJ1-4): DVKVTQSSRYLVKRTGEKVFLECVQDMDHENMFWYRQDPGLGLRLIYFSYDVKMKEKGDIPEGYSVSREKKERFSLILESASTNQTSMYLCASSSPRVANEKLFFGSGTQLSVL.

The chain carries TRBV6-5 and TRBJ1-1, with unresolved D. V was cut by 5 bases and J by 0 bases, with 10 bases left in between. The CDR3 spans 14 residues. Germline assignment: CDR1 MNHEY and CDR2 SVGAGI. The CDR3 nucleotides are TGTGCCAGCAGTGATCCGAGCTTGAACACTGAAGCTTTCTTT. The encoded protein is CASSDPSLNTEAFF.

The V and J genes are TRBV19 and TRBJ1-4, with D uncertain. Trimming cost V 5 bases and J 8 bases, with 12 bases left between them. From germline, CDR1 is LNHDA and CDR2 SQIVND (reference sequence). The CDR3 has 13 amino acids. The chain's CDR3 is CASSVVRGEKLFF. CDR3 DNA: TGTGCCAGTAGTGTTGTCCGAGGGGAAAAACTGTTTTTT.

There are a few counts of this clone. The chain is built from TRBV5-8 and TRBJ2-7; 16 bases are shared with TRBD2. Germline V gene lookup returns CDR1 SGHTS and CDR2 YDEGEE. V shed 3 bases, J shed 3 bases, and the junction held 6 bases outside the gene matches. This CDR3 is 17 amino acids long. CDR3 protein: CASSSGLAGGIGYEQYF. In nucleotides, the CDR3 is TGTGCCAGCAGCTCGGGACTAGCGGGAGGGATAGGCTACGAGCAGTACTTC.